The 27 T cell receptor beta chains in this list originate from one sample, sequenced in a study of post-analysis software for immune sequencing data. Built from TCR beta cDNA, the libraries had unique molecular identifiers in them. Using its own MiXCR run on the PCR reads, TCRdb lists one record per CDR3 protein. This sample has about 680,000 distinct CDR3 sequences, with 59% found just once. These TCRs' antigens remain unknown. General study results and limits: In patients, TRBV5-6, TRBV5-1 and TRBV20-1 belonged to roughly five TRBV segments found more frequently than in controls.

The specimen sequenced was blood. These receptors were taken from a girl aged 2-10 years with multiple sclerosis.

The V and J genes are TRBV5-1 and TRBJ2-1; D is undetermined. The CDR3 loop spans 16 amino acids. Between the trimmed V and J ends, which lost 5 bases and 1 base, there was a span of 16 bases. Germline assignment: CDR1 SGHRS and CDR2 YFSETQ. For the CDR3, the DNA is TGCGCCAGCAGGTCGAGTCCAAACCGGTCCTACAATGAGCAGTTCTTC. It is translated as CASRSSPNRSYNEQFF. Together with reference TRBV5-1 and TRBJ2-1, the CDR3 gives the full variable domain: KAGVTQTPRYLIKTRGQQVTLSCSPISGHRSVSWYQQTPGQGLQFLFEYFSETQRNKGNFPGRFSGRQFSNSRSEMNVSTLELGDSALYLCASRSSPNRSYNEQFFGPGTRLTVL.

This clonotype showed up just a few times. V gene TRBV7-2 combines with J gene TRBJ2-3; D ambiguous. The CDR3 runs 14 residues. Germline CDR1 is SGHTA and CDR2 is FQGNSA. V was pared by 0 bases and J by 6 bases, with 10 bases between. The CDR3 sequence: CASSLARRTDTQYF. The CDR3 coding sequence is TGTGCCAGCAGCTTAGCCCGGAGAACGGATACGCAGTATTTT.

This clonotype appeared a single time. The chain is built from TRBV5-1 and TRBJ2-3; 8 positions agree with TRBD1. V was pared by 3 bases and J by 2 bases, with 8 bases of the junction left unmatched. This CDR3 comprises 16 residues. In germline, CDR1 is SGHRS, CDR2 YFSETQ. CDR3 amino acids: CASSSQGASLTDTQYF. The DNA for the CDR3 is TGCGCCAGCAGCTCCCAGGGGGCCAGCCTCACAGATACGCAGTATTTT.

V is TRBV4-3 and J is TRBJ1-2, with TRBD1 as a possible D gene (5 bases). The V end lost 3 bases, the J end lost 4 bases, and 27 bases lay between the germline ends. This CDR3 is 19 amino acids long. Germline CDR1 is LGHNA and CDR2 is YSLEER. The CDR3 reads CASSQRTRDGSYLGYGYTF. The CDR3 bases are TGCGCCAGCAGCCAGAGAACCCGGGACGGATCTTACCTTGGCTATGGCTACACCTTC.

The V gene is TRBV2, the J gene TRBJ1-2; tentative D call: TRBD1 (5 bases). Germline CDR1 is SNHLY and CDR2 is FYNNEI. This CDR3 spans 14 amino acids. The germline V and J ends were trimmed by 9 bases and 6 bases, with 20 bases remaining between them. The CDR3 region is CARGAPEGGDGYTF. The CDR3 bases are TGTGCCAGAGGGGCCCCCGAAGGTGGGGATGGCTACACCTTC.

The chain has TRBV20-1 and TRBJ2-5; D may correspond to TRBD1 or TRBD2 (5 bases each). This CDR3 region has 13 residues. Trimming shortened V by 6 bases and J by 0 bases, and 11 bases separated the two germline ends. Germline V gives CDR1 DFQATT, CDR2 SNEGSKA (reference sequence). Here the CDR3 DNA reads TGCAGTGCCGGGGCAGGCTACCAAGAGACCCAGTACTTC. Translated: CSAGAGYQETQYF.

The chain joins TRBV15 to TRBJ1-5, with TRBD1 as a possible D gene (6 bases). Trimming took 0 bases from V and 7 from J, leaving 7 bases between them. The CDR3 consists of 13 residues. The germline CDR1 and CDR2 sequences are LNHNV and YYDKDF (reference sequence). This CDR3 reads CATSREGAQPQHF. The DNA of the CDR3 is TGTGCCACCAGCAGAGAGGGGGCCCAGCCCCAGCATTTT.

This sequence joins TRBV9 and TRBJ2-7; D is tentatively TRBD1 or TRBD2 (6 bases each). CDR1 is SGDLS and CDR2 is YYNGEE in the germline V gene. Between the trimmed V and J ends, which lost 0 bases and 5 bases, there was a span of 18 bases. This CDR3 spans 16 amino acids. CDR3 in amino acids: CASSVEGGRESDEQYF. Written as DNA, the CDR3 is TGTGCCAGCAGCGTAGAGGGGGGCAGGGAAAGCGACGAGCAGTACTTC.

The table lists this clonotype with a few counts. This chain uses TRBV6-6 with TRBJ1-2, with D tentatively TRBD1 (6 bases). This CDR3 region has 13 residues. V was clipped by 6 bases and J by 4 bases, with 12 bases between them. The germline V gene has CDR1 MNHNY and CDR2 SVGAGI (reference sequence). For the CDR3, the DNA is TGTGCCAGCAGGGGTGGACAGTTCTATGGCTACACCTTC. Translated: CASRGGQFYGYTF.

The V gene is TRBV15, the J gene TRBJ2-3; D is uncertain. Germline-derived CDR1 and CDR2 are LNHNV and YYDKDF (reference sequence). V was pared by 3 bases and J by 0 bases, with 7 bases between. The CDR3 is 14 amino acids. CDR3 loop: CATSSGYSTDTQYF. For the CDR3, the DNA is TGTGCCACCAGCAGCGGTTATAGCACAGATACGCAGTATTTT.

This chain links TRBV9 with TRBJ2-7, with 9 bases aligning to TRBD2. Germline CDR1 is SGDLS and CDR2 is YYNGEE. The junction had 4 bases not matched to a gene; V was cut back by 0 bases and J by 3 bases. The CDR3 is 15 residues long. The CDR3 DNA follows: TGTGCCAGCAGCGTAGGGGCTAGCGGGGACTACGAGCAGTACTTC. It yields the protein CASSVGASGDYEQYF. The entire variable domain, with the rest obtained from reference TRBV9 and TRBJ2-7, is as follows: DSGVTQTPKHLITATGQRVTLRCSPRSGDLSVYWYQQSLDQGLQFLIQYYNGEERAKGNILERFSAQQFPDLHSELNLSSLELGDSALYFCASSVGASGDYEQYFGPGTRLTVT.

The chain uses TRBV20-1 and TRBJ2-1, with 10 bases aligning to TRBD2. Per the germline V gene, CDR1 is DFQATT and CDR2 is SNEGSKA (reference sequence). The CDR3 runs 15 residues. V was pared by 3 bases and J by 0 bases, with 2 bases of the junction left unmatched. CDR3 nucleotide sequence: TGCAGTGCTAGCTCTAGCGGGAGCTCCTACAATGAGCAGTTCTTC. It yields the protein CSASSSGSSYNEQFF.

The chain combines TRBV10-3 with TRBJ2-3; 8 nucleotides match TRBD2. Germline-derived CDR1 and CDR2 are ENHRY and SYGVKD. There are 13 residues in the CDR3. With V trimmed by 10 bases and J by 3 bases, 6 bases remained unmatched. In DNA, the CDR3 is TGTGCCACGACGGGGGGGCCTACAGATACGCAGTATTTT. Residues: CATTGGPTDTQYF.

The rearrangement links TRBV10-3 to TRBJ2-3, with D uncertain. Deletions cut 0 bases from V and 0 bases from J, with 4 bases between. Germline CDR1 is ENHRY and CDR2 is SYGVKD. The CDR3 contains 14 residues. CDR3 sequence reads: CAISESSSTDTQYF. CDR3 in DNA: TGTGCCATCAGTGAGTCGAGTAGCACAGATACGCAGTATTTT.

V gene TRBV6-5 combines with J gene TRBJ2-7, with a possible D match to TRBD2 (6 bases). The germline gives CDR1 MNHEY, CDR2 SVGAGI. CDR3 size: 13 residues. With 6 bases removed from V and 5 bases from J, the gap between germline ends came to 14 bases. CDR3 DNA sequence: TGTGCCAGCAGCACAGACGGAGGGAACGAGCAGTACTTC. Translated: CASSTDGGNEQYF.

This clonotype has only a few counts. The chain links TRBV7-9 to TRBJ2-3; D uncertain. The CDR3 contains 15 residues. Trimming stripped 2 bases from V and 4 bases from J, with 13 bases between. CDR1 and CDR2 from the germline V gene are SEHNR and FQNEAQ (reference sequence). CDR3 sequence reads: CASSLRETPADTQYF. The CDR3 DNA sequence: TGTGCCAGCAGCTTAAGGGAAACGCCCGCAGATACGCAGTATTTT.

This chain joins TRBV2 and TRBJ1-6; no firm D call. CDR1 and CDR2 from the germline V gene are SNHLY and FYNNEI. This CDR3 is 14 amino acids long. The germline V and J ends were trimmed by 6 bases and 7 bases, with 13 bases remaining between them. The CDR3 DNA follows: TGTGCCAGCAGCGACGGACGGAAGAATTCACCCCTCCACTTT. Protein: CASSDGRKNSPLHF. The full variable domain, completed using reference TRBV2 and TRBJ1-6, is EPEVTQTPSHQVTQMGQEVILRCVPISNHLYFYWYRQILGQKVEFLVSFYNNEISEKSEIFDDQFSVERPDGSNFTLKIRSTKLEDSAMYFCASSDGRKNSPLHFGNGTRLTVT.

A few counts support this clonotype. The CDR3 reads CASRRRKFTDTQYF. In nucleotides, the CDR3 is TGTGCCAGCAGACGCAGGAAGTTCACAGATACGCAGTATTTT. V and J are TRBV2 and TRBJ2-3; D unclear. In germline, CDR1 is SNHLY, CDR2 FYNNEI. CDR3 length: 14 residues. V was cut by 6 bases and J by 2 bases, with 12 bases left in between.

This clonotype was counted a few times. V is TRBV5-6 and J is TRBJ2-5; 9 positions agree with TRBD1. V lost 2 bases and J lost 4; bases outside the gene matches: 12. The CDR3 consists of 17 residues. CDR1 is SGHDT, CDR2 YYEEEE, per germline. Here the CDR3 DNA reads TGTGCCAGCAGCTTCAACCGGGACAGGGCATCAACAGAGACCCAGTACTTC. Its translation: CASSFNRDRASTETQYF.

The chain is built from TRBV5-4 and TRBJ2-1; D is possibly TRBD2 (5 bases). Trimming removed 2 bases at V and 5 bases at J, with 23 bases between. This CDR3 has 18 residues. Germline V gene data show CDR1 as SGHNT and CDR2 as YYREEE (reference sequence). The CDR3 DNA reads TGTGCCAGCAGCTTATTGGTTGCGGGCCCTTTCCCCCACAATGAGCAGTTCTTC. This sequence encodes CASSLLVAGPFPHNEQFF.

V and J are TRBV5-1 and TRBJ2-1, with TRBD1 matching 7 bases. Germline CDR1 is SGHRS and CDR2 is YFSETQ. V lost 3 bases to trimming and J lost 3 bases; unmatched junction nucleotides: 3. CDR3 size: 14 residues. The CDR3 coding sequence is TGCGCCAGCAGCTGGGGACAGTACTACAATGAGCAGTTCTTC. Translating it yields CASSWGQYYNEQFF. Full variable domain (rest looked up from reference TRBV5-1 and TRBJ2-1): KAGVTQTPRYLIKTRGQQVTLSCSPISGHRSVSWYQQTPGQGLQFLFEYFSETQRNKGNFPGRFSGRQFSNSRSEMNVSTLELGDSALYLCASSWGQYYNEQFFGPGTRLTVL.

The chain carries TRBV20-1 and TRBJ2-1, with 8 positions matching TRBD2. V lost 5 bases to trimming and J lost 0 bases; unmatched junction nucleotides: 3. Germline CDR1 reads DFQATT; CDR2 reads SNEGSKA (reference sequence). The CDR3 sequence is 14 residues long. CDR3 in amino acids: CSAASGRSYNEQFF. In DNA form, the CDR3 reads TGCAGTGCTGCTAGCGGGCGCTCCTACAATGAGCAGTTCTTC.

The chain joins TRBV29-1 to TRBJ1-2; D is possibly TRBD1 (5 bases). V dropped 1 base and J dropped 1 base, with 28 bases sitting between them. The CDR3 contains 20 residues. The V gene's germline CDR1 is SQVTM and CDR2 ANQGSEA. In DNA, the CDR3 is TGCAGCGTTGAAGGGACCCATTTATCAGGGTCTGTGGACCTTAACTATGGCTACACCTTC. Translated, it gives CSVEGTHLSGSVDLNYGYTF.

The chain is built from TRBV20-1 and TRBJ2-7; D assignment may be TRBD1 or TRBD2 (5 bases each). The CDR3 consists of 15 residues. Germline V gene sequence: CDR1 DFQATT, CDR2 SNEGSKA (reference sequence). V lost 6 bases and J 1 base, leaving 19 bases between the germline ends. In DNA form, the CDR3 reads TGCAGTGCGATAGCATGGGAGAAGGGGTCCTACGAGCAGTACTTC. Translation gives CSAIAWEKGSYEQYF.

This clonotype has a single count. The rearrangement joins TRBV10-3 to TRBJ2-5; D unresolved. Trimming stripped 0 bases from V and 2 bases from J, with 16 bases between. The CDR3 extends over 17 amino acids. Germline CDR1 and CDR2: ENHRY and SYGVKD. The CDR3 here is CAISESWAGPKQETQYF. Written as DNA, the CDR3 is TGTGCCATCAGTGAGTCCTGGGCAGGACCCAAACAAGAGACCCAGTACTTC.

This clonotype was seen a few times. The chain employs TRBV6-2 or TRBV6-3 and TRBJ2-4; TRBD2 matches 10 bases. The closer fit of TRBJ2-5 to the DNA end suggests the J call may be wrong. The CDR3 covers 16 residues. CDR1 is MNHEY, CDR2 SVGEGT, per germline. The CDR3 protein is CASTRALAGFGETQYF. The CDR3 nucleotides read TGTGCCAGCACGCGGGCACTAGCGGGATTCGGAGAGACCCAGTACTTC.

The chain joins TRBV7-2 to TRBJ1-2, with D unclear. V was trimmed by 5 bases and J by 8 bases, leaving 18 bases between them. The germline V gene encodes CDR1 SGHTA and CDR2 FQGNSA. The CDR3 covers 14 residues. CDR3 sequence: CASSESSTDLGYTF. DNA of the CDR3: TGTGCCAGCAGCGAGTCATCCACAGACCTGGGCTACACCTTC.